This TCR beta chain was captured in a study of immune evolution from preneoplasia to lung adenocarcinoma. Study details: HLA loss of heterozygosity: about 7% AIS, more than 14% MIA, over 30% ADC, none AAH. Study results and caveats: Later-stage lesions appeared to have more T cells, more diversity, less clonality.

Germline values: CDR1 SGHVS, CDR2 FQNEAQ. This CDR3 contains 18 residues. The V segment lost 5 bases and the J segment 5 bases; nucleotides outside the gene matches: 19. A note on this clone: Its specificity is not known.

The repertoire was sequenced with immunoSEQ multiplex PCR; TCRdb's copy has only in-frame clones and lacks some. The sample consists of about 3,000 clones, around 89% of them appearing once. The sequence was obtained from a person aged 65 to 85 with invasive lung adenocarcinoma. The sequencing sample was made of FFPE invasive lung adenocarcinoma tissue. The chain has TRBV7-8 and TRBJ1-2, with 8 nucleotides matching TRBD1. The CDR3 loop reads CASSHYSPNGQGRYGYTF. The CDR3 coding sequence is TGTGCCAGCAGCCACTATAGCCCCAACGGACAGGGCAGGTATGGCTACACCTTC.